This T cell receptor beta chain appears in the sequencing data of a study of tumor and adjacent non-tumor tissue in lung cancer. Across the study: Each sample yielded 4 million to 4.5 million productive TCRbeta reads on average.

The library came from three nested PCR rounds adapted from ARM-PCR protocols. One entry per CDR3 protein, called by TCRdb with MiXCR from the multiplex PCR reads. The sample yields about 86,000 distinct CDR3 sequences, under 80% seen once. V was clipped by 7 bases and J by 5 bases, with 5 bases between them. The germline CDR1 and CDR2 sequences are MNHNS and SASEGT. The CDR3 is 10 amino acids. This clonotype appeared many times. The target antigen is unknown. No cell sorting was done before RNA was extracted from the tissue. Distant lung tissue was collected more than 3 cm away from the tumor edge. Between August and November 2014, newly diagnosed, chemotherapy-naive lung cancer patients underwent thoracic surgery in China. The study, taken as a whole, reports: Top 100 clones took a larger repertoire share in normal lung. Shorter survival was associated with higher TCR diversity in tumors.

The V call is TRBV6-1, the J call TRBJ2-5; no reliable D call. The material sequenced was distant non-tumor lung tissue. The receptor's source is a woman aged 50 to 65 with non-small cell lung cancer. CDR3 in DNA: TGTGCCAGCATTGGGGAGACCCAGTACTTC. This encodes CASIGETQYF.